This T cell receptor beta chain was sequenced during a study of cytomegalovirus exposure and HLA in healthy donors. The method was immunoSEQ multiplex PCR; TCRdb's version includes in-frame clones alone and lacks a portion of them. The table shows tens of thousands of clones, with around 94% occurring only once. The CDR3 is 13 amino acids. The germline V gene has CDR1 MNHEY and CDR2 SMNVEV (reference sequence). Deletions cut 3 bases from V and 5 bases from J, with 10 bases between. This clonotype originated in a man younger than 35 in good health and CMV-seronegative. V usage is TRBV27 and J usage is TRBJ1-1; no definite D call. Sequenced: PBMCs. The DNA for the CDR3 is TGTGCCAGCAGTTTTGGAGCGGGGACTGAAGCTTTCTTT. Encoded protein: CASSFGAGTEAFF.